The clone carrying this TCR beta chain showed up just once. Seattle-derived patients entered the study during active infection and were followed longitudinally. CDR3 size: 16 residues. The V end lost 6 bases, the J end lost 8 bases, and 22 bases lay between the germline ends. The germline gives CDR1 ENHRY, CDR2 SYGVKD. The entry originates in a study of blood T cell repertoires in COVID-19. Across the study: The United States, Italy and Spain provided the acute and convalescent COVID-19 samples. T cells, B-cell-depleted T cells, or PBMCs supplied cDNA or gDNA.

Original processing methods: Amplification of reference gene primers provided the estimated nucleated cell counts. Using immunoSEQ multiplex PCR, the repertoire was profiled, and TCRdb retains in-frame clones only, with some absent. D and trimming were read from the DNA, whereas the V and J calls and clone size are those reported in that table. The sample lists fewer than 200,000 clones, roughly 82% occurring once. V is TRBV10-3 and J is TRBJ1-4, with D maybe TRBD1 (6 bases). The sample taken for sequencing was peripheral blood. This receptor was taken from a woman aged 60-75 years with COVID-19, enrolled during active disease. The CDR3 spells CAIRPSYRAFGEKLFF. Written as DNA, the CDR3 is TGTGCCATCAGGCCCTCCTACAGGGCCTTTGGGGAAAAACTGTTTTTT.